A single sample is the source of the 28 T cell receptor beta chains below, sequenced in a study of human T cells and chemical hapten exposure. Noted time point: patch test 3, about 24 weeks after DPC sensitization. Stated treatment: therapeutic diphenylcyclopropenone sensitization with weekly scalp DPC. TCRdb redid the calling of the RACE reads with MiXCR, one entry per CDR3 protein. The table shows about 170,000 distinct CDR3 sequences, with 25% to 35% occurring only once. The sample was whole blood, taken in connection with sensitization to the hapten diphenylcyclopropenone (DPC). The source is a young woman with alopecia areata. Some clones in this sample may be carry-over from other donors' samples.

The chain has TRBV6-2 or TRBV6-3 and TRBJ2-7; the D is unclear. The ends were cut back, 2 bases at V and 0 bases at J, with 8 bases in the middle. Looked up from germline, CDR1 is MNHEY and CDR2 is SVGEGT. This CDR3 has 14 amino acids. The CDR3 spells CASSYPGPSYEQYF. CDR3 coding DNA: TGTGCCAGCAGTTACCCCGGGCCCTCCTACGAGCAGTACTTC.

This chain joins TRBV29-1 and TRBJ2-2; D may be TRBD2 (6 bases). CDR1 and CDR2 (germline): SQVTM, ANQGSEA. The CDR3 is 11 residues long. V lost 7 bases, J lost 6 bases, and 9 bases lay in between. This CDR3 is CSGRAAGELFF. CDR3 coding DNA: TGCAGCGGGAGGGCGGCCGGGGAGCTGTTTTTT.

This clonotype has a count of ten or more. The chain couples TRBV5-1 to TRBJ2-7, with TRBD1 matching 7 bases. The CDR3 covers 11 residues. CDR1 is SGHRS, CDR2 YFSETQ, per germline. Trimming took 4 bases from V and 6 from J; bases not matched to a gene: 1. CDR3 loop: CASSQGVEQYF. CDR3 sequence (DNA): TGCGCCAGCAGCCAGGGGGTCGAGCAGTACTTC.

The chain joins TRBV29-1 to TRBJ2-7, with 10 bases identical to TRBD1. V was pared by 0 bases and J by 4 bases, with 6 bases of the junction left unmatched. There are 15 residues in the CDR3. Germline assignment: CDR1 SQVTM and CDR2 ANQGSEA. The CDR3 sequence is CSVEDWDRGFYEQYF. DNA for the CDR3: TGCAGCGTTGAAGATTGGGACAGGGGCTTTTACGAGCAGTACTTC.

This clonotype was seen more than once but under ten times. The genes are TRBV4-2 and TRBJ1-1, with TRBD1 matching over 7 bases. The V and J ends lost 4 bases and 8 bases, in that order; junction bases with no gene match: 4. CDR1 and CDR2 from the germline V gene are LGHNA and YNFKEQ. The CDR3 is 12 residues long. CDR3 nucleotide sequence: TGTGCCAGCAGCCCGATGGACAGGGAAGCTTTCTTT. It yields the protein CASSPMDREAFF.

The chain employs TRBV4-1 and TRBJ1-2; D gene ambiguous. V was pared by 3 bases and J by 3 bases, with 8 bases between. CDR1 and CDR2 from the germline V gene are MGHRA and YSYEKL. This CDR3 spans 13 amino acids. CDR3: CASSQITYYGYTF. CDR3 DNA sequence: TGCGCCAGCAGCCAGATTACATACTATGGCTACACCTTC.

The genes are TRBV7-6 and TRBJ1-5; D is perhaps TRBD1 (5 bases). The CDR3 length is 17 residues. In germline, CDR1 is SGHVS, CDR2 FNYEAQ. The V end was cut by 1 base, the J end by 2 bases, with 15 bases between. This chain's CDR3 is CASSLGSFGRGNQPQHF. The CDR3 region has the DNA TGTGCCAGCAGCTTAGGATCGTTTGGCAGGGGCAATCAGCCCCAGCATTTT.

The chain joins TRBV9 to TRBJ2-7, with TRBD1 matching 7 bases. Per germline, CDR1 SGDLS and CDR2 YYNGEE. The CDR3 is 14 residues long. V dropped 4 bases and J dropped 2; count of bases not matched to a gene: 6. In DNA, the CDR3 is TGTGCCAGCAGCCCCGGGACAGCTGCCTACGAGCAGTACTTC. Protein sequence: CASSPGTAAYEQYF.

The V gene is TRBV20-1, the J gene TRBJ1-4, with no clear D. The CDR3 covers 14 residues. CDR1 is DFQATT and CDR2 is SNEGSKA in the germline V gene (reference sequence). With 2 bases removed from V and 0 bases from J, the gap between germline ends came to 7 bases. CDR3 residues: CSARKAATNEKLFF. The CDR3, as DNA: TGCAGTGCTAGAAAGGCTGCAACTAATGAAAAACTGTTTTTT.

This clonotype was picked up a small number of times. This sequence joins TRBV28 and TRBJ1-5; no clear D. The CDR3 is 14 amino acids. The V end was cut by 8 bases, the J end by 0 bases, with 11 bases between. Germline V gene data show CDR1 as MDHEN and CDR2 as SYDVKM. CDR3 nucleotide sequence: TGTGCCAGCTGCTACGGTTATAGCAATCAGCCCCAGCATTTT. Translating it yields CASCYGYSNQPQHF.

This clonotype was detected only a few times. CDR3 region: CASADRTGNTIYF. The CDR3 DNA sequence: TGTGCCAGCGCGGACAGGACTGGAAACACCATATATTTT. The rearrangement links TRBV2 to TRBJ1-3; 7 bases are a match to TRBD1. Looked up from germline, CDR1 is SNHLY and CDR2 is FYNNEI. The length of the CDR3 is 13 residues. J was trimmed by 2 bases and V by 8 bases; bases with no gene match: 3.

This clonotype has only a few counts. The CDR3 protein is CATSGPVLNYGYTF. CDR3 DNA sequence: TGTGCCACCAGTGGTCCAGTCCTCAACTATGGCTACACCTTC. The chain carries TRBV24-1 and TRBJ1-2; D is uncertain. This CDR3 is 14 amino acids long. V lost 5 bases to trimming and J lost 2 bases, with 11 bases between them. The V gene's germline CDR1 is KGHDR and CDR2 SFDVKD.

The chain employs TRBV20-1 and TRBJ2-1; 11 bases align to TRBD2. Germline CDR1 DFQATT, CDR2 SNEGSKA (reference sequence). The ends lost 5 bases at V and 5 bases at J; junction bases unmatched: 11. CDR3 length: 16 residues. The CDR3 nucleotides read TGCAGTGCTCCCCGACTAGCGGGAAGAGGACACAATGAGCAGTTCTTC. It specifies CSAPRLAGRGHNEQFF.

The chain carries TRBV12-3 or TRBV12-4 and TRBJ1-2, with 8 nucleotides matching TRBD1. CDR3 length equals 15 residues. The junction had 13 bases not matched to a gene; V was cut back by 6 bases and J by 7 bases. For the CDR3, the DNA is TGTGCCAGCAGACCGACAGGGGAAATCTCCGGTGGCTACACCTTC. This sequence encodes CASRPTGEISGGYTF.

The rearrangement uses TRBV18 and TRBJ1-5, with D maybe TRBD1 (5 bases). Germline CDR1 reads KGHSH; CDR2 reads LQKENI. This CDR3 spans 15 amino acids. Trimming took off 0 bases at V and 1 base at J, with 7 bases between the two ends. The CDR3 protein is CASSPPGGSNQPQHF. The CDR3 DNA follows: TGTGCCAGCTCACCACCGGGGGGGAGCAATCAGCCCCAGCATTTT.

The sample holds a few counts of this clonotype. CDR3 region: CAEVTSAQETQYF. The CDR3 bases are TGTGCAGAAGTGACTAGCGCTCAAGAGACCCAGTACTTC. The V call is TRBV7-9, the J call TRBJ2-5; 8 bases line up with TRBD2. CDR1 is SEHNR, CDR2 FQNEAQ, per germline (reference sequence). The CDR3 sequence is 13 residues long.

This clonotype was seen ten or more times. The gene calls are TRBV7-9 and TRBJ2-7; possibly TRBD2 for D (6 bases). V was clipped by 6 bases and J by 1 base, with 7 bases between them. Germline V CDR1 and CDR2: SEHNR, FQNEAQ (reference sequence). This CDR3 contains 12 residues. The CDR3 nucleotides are TGTGCCAGCAGGGGGGGATCCTACGAGCAGTACTTC. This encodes CASRGGSYEQYF.

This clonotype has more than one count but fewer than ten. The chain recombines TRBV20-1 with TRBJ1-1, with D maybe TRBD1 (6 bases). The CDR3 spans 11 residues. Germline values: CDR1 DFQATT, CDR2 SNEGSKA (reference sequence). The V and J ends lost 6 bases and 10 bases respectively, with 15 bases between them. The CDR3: CSATSEGGAFF. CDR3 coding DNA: TGCAGTGCCACCAGCGAGGGGGGAGCTTTCTTT.

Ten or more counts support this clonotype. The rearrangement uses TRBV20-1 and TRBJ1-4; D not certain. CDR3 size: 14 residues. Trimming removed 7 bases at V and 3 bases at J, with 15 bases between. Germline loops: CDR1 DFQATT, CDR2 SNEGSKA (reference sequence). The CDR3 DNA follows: TGCAGTGTTATCCTGCTGGACCCTAATGAAAAACTGTTTTTT. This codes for CSVILLDPNEKLFF.

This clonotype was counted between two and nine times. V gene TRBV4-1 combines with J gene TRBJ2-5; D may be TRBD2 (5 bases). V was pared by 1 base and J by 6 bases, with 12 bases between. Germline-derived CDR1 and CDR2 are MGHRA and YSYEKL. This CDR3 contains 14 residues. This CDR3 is CASSQVEAGKTQYF. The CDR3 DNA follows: TGCGCCAGCAGCCAAGTCGAAGCCGGGAAGACCCAGTACTTC.

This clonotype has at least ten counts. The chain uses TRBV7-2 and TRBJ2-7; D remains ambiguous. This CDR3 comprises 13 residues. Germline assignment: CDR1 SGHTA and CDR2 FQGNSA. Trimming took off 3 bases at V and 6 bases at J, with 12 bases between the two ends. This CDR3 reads CASSFGFFPEQYF. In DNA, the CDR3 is TGTGCCAGCAGCTTCGGTTTCTTCCCCGAGCAGTACTTC.

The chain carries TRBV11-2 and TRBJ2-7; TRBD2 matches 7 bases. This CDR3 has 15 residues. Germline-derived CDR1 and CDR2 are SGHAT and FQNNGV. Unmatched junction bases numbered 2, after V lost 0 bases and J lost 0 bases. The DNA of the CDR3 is TGTGCCAGCAGCTTAGAAGGGAGGGGCTCCTACGAGCAGTACTTC. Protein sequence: CASSLEGRGSYEQYF.

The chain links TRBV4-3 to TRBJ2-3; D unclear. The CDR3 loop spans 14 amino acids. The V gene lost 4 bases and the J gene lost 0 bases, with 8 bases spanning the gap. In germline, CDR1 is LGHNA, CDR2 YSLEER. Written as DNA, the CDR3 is TGCGCCAGCAGCCTGGAACGGAGCACAGATACGCAGTATTTT. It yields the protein CASSLERSTDTQYF.

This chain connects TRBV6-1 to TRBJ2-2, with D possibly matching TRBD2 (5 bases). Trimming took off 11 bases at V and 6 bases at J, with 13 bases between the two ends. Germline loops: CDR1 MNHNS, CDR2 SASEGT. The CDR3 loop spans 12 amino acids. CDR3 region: CASFEGPGELFF. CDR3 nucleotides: TGTGCCTCTTTTGAGGGTCCCGGGGAGCTGTTTTTT.

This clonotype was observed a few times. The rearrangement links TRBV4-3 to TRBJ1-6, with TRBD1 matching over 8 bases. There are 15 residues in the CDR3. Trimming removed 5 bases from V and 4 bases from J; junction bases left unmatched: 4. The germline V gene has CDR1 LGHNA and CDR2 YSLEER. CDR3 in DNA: TGCGCCAGCAGCGCGCAGGGGGCTTATAATTCACCCCTCCACTTT. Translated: CASSAQGAYNSPLHF.

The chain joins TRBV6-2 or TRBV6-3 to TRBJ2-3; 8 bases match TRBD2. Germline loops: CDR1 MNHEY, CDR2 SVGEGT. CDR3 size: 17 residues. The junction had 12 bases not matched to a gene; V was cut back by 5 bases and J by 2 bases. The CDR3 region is CASSNPSGLPVTDTQYF. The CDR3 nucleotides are TGTGCCAGCAGTAACCCTAGCGGGCTCCCTGTCACAGATACGCAGTATTTT.

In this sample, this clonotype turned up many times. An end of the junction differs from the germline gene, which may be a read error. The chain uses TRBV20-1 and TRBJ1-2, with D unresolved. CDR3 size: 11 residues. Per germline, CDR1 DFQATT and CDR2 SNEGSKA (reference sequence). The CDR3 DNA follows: TGCAGAGCTAGGTTGCTGGATGGCTACACCTTC. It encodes CRARLLDGYTF.

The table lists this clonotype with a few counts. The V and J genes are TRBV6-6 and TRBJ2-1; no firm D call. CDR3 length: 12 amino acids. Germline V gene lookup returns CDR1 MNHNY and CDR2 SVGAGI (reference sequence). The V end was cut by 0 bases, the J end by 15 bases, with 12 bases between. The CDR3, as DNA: TGTGCCAGCAGTTACTCGGCAGTAAGTCGGTTCTTC. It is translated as CASSYSAVSRFF.